The clone carrying this T cell receptor (beta chain) has a handful of counts. Its cognate antigen is unknown. The CDR3 length is 15 residues. Trimming removed 8 bases from V and 4 bases from J, with 20 bases in between. Germline V CDR1 and CDR2: MNHNY, SVGAGI (reference sequence). The record originates from a study of early T cells in non-severe SARS-CoV-2 infection. Study-level background: Chains from this unsorted whole-blood bulk RNA could not be paired.

Using its own MiXCR run on the 5' RACE reads, TCRdb lists one record per CDR3 protein. The profile shows about 61,000 distinct CDR3 sequences, about 12% of them singletons. Study-wide results and limits: A preference for anti-spike CD8 responses marked VDJdb matching, which missed private and CD4 specificities.

The clonotype comes from an adult who was a healthcare worker with PCR-confirmed SARS-CoV-2 infection or an uninfected control (not recorded which). The donor label of this sample is uncertain. The sequencing used whole blood, collected at baseline. The gene calls are TRBV6-6 and TRBJ1-1; possible D gene TRBD1, 6 bases. For the CDR3, the DNA is TGTGCCAGCCTCGGGGGGCTGGAAGGCGGCACTGAAGCTTTCTTT. Protein: CASLGGLEGGTEAFF.